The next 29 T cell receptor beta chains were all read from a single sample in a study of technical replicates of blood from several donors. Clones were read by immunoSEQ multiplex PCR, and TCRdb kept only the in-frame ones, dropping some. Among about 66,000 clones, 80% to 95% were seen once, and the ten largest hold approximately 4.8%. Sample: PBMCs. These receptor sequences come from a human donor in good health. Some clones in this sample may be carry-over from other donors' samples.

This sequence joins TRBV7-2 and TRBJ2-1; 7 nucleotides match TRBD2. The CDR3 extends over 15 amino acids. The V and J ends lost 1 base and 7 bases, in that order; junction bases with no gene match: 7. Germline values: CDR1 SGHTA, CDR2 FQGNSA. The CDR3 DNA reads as TGTGCCAGCAGCTTAGTGCGGGAGACTAGGAATGAGCAGTTCTTC. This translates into CASSLVRETRNEQFF.

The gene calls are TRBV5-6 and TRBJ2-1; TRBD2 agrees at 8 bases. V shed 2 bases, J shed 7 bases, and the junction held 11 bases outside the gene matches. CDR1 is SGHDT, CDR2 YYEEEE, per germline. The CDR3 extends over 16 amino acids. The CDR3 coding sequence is TGTGCCAGCAGCTTTGGCGGGAGGCCTCTTGGGAATGAGCAGTTCTTC. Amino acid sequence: CASSFGGRPLGNEQFF.

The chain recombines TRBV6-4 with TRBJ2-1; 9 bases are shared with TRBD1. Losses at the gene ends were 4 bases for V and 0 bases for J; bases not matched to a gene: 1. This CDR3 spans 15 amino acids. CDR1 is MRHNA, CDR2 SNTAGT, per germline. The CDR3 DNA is TGTGCCAGCAGTGGGGGACAGGGCTCCTACAATGAGCAGTTCTTC. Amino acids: CASSGGQGSYNEQFF.

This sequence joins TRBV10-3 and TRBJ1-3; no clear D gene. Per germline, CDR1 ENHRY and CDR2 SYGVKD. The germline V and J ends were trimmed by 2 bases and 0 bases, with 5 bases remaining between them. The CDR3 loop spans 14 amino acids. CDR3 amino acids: CAISENSSGNTIYF. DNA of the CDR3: TGTGCCATCAGTGAGAACAGCTCTGGAAACACCATATATTTT.

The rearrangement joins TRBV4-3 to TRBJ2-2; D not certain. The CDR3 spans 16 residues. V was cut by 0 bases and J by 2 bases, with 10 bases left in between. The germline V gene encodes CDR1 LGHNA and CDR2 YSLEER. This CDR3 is CASSQDLGPNTGELFF. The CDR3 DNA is TGCGCCAGCAGCCAAGACCTTGGCCCCAACACCGGGGAGCTGTTTTTT.

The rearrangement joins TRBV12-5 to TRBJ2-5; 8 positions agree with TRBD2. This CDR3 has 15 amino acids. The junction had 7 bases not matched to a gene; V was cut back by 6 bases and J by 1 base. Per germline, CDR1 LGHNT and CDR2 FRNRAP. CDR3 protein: CASGPSGGLQETQYF. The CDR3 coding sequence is TGTGCTAGTGGACCAAGCGGGGGCCTCCAAGAGACCCAGTACTTC.

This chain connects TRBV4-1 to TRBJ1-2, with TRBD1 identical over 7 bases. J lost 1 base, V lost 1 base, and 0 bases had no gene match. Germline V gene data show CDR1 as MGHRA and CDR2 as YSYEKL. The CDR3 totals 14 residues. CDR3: CASSQGDSNYGYTF. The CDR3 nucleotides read TGCGCCAGCAGCCAAGGGGACAGTAACTATGGCTACACCTTC.

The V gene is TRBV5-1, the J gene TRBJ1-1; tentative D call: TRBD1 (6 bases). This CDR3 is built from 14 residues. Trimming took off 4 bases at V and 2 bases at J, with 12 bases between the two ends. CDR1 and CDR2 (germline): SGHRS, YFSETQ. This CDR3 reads CASSIRGSNTEAFF. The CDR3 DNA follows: TGCGCCAGCAGCATCAGGGGCTCTAACACTGAAGCTTTCTTT. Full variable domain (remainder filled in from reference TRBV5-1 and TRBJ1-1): KAGVTQTPRYLIKTRGQQVTLSCSPISGHRSVSWYQQTPGQGLQFLFEYFSETQRNKGNFPGRFSGRQFSNSRSEMNVSTLELGDSALYLCASSIRGSNTEAFFGQGTRLTVV.

CDR3 in amino acids: CASSRGGVEEQYF. In DNA form, the CDR3 reads TGCGCCAGCAGCCGGGGGGGGGTGGAAGAGCAGTACTTC. The V call is TRBV5-1, the J call TRBJ2-7; 8 nucleotides agree with TRBD2. The CDR3 length is 13 residues. With 4 bases clipped from V and 7 bases from J, the junction kept 7 bases outside the gene matches. Germline values: CDR1 SGHRS, CDR2 YFSETQ. Full variable domain (remainder filled in from reference TRBV5-1 and TRBJ2-7): KAGVTQTPRYLIKTRGQQVTLSCSPISGHRSVSWYQQTPGQGLQFLFEYFSETQRNKGNFPGRFSGRQFSNSRSEMNVSTLELGDSALYLCASSRGGVEEQYFGPGTRLTVT.

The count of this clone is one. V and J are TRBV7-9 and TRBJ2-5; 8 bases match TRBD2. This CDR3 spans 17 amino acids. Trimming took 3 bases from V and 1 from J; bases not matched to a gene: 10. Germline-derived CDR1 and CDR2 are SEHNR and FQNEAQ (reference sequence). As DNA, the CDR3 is TGTGCCAGCAGCTTCTTGGCGGGGGGCAAACCCCAAGAGACCCAGTACTTC. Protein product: CASSFLAGGKPQETQYF.

The CDR3: CVRSLVEGQGYGYTF. CDR3 DNA sequence: TGTGTCAGAAGCTTAGTAGAGGGACAGGGGTATGGCTACACCTTC. The chain uses TRBV7-5 and TRBJ1-2; TRBD1, the table's D call, was not compared with the DNA. TRBV7-5 is a pseudogene locus. The length of the CDR3 is 15 residues.

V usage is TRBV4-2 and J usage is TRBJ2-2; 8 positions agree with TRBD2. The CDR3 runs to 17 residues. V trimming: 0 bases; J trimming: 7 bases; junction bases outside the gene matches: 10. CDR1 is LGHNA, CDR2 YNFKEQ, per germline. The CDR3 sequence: CASSQESSGGLGGELFF. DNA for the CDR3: TGTGCCAGCAGCCAAGAGTCGAGCGGGGGCCTGGGCGGGGAGCTGTTTTTT.

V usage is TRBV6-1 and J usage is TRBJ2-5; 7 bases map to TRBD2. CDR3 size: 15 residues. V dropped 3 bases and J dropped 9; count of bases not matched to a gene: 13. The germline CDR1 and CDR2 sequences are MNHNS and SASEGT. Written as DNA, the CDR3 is TGTGCCAGCAGTGAGGCCGGGACTACGACCGCGGCCCAGTACTTC. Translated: CASSEAGTTTAAQYF.

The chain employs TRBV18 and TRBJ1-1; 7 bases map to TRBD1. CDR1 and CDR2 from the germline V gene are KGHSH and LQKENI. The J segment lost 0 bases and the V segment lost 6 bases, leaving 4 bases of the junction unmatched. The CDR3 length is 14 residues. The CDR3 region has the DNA TGTGCCAGCTCGACAGGGATCATGAACACTGAAGCTTTCTTT. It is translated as CASSTGIMNTEAFF.

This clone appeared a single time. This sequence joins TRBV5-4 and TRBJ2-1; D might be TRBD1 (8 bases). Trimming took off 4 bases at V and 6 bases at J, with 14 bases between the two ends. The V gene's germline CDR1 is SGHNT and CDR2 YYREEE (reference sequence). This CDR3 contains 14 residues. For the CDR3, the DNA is TGTGCCAGCAGCCTACAGGGGGAGGGCAATGAGCAGTTCTTC. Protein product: CASSLQGEGNEQFF.

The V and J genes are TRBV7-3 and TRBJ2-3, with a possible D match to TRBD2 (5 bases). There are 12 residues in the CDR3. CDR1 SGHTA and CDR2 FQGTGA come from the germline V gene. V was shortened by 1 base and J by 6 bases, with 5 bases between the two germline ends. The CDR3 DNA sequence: TGTGCCAGCAGCTTAAGCGGGGATACGCAGTATTTT. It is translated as CASSLSGDTQYF.

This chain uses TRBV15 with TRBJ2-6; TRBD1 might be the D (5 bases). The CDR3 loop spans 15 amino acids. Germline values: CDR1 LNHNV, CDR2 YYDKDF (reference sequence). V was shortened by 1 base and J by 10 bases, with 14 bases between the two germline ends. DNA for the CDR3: TGTGCCACCAGCAGAGTGGCAGGGATATGGAACGTCCTGACTTTC. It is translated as CATSRVAGIWNVLTF.

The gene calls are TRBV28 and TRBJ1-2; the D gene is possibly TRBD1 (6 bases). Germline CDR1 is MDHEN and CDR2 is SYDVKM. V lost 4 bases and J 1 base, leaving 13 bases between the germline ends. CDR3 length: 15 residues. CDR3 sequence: CASSSVDRLNYGYTF. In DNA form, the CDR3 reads TGTGCCAGCAGTTCCGTCGACAGGCTTAACTATGGCTACACCTTC.

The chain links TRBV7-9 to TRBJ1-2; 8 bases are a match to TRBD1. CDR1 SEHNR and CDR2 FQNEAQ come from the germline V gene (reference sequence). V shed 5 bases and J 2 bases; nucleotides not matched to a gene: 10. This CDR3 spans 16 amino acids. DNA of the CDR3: TGTGCCAGCAGCCGAGGTGGGGCAGGGGGCAACTATGGCTACACCTTC. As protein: CASSRGGAGGNYGYTF.

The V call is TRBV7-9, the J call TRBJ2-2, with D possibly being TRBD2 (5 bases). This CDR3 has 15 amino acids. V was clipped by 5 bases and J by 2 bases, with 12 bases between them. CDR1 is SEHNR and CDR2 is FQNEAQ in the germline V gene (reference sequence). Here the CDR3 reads CASSPAGLNTGELFF. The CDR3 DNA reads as TGTGCCAGCAGCCCCGCCGGACTTAACACCGGGGAGCTGTTTTTT. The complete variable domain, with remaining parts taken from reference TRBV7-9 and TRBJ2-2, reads DTGVSQNPRHKITKRGQNVTFRCDPISEHNRLYWYRQTLGQGPEFLTYFQNEAQLEKSRLLSDRFSAERPKGSFSTLEIQRTEQGDSAMYLCASSPAGLNTGELFFGEGSRLTVL.

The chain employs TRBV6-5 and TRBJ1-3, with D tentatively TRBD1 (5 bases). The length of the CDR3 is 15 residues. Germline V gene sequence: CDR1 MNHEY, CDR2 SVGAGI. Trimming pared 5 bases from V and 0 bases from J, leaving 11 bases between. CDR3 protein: CASSARQSSGNTIYF. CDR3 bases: TGTGCCAGCAGTGCCCGACAGAGCTCTGGAAACACCATATATTTT.

The CDR3: CASSGDRGRDGYTF. DNA of the CDR3: TGTGCCAGCAGTGGCGACAGGGGGAGGGATGGCTACACCTTC. The genes are TRBV2 and TRBJ1-2, with 9 bases matching TRBD1. This CDR3 has 14 amino acids. V dropped 4 bases and J dropped 6; count of bases not matched to a gene: 6. Germline lookup yields CDR1 SNHLY and CDR2 FYNNEI.

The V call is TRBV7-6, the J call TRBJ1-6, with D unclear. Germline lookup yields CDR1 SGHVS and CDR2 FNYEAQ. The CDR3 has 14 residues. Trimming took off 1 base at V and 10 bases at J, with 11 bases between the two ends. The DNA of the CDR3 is TGTGCCAGCAGCTTAGGAGGGTTCGGGTCACCCCTCCACTTT. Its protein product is CASSLGGFGSPLHF.

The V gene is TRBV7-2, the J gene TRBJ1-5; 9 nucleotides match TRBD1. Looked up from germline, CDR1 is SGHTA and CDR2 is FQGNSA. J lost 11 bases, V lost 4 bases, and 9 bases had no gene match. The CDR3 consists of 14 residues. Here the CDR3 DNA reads TGTGCCAGCAGCTCCGGGACAGGGTTTAGGTCCCAGCATTTT. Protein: CASSSGTGFRSQHF.

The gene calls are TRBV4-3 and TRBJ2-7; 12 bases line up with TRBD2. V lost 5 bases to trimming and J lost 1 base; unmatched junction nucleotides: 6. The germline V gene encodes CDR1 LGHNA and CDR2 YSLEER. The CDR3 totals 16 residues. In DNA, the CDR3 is TGCGCCAGCAGCGATACCGGGACTAGCGGGTCCTACGAGCAGTACTTC. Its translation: CASSDTGTSGSYEQYF.

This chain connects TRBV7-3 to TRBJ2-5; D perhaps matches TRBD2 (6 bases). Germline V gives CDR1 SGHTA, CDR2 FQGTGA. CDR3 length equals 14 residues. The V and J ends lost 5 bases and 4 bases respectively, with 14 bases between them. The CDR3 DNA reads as TGTGCCAGCAGCCTATCCGGGAGCGGAGAGACCCAGTACTTC. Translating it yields CASSLSGSGETQYF.

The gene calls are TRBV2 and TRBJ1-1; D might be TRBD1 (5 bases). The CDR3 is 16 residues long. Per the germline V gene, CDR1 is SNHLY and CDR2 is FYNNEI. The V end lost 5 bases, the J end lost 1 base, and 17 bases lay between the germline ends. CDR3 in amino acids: CASSLRDGGTNTEAFF. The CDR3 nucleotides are TGTGCCAGCAGTCTTCGGGACGGGGGGACGAACACTGAAGCTTTCTTT.

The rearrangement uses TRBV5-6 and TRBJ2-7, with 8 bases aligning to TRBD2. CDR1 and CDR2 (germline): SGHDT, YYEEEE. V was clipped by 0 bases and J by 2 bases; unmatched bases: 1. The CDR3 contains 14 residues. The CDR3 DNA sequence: TGTGCCAGCAGCTTGGGACTAGCGACCTACGAGCAGTACTTC. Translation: CASSLGLATYEQYF.

DNA of the CDR3: TGTGCCAGCAGTTATAGCTTCTCCACAGATACGCAGTATTTT. This sequence encodes CASSYSFSTDTQYF. The rearrangement links TRBV6-5 to TRBJ2-3; D unclear. This CDR3 has 14 residues. Deletions cut 3 bases from V and 2 bases from J, with 9 bases between. Per the germline V gene, CDR1 is MNHEY and CDR2 is SVGAGI.